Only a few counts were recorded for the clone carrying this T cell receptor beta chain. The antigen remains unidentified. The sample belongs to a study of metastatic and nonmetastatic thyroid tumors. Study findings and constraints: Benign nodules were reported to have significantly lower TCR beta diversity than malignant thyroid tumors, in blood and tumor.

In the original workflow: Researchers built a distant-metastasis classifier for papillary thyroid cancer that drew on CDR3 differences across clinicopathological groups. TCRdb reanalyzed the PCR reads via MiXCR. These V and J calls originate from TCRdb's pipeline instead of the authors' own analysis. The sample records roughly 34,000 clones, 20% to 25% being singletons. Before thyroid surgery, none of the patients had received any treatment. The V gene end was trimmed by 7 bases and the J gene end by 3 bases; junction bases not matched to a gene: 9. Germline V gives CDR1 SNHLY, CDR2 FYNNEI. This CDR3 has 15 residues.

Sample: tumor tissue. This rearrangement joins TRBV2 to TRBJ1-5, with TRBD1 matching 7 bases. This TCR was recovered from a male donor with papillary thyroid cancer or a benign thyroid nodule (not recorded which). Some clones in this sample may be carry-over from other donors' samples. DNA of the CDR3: TGTGCCAGCAAAGAGGGACAGAGCGACAATCAGCCCCAGCATTTT. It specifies CASKEGQSDNQPQHF.